This T cell receptor (beta chain) derives from a study of blood T cell repertoires in COVID-19. Regarding this clone: The sample has other DNA sequences that encode this CDR3 too.

Only in-frame clones appear in the TCRdb table, and some are missing; sequencing was by immunoSEQ multiplex PCR. The sample holds more than 300,000 clones, about 90% seen once. The sequencing sample was made of peripheral blood. This sequence originates from a man aged 18 to 35 who had recovered from COVID-19.

DNA of the CDR3: TGTGCCAGTAGCCAGGGGGCGCGTGGCTACACCTTC. It encodes CASSQGARGYTF. The rearrangement links TRBV19 to TRBJ1-2; 8 nucleotides line up with TRBD1. V shed 6 bases and J 7 bases; nucleotides not matched to a gene: 4. Germline V gene data show CDR1 as LNHDA and CDR2 as SQIVND (reference sequence). The CDR3 loop spans 12 amino acids.